One and the same sample provided the 9 T cell receptor beta chains below, sequenced in a study of T-cell reconstitution after alpha-beta-depleted transplantation in children. Construction of the TCRbeta library involved unique molecular identifiers. TCRdb analysed the PCR reads with MiXCR anew, one entry per CDR3 protein. The sample has hundreds of thousands of distinct CDR3 sequences; approximately 15% are singletons. This material consisted of PBMCs, mostly from graft donor cells, taken 360 days after TCRalphabeta/CD19-depleted stem cell transplant. These receptor sequences come from a male patient between 10 and 17 years old who had a stem cell transplant for acute lymphoblastic leukemia, so the T cells may come from the graft donor.

A few counts support this clonotype. The V and J genes are TRBV6-1 and TRBJ2-1; D perhaps matches TRBD2 (7 bases). This CDR3 has 14 amino acids. The V end lost 11 bases, the J end lost 10 bases, and 24 bases lay between the germline ends. The V gene's germline CDR1 is MNHNS and CDR2 SASEGT. CDR3 sequence: CAANSRGGAGEQFF. CDR3 DNA: TGTGCCGCGAACTCTCGTGGGGGGGCGGGGGAGCAGTTCTTC.

This clonotype was observed a few times. The genes are TRBV11-3 and TRBJ2-1; possible D gene TRBD1, 5 bases. Between the trimmed V and J ends, which lost 3 bases and 9 bases, there was a span of 12 bases. CDR1 and CDR2 (germline): SGHNT, YENEEA. This CDR3 has 13 amino acids. The CDR3 DNA reads TGTGCCAGCAGCTTGGACACATTCGGTGAGCAGTTCTTC. Protein: CASSLDTFGEQFF. Full variable domain (rest looked up from reference TRBV11-3 and TRBJ2-1): EAGVVQSPRYKIIEKKQPVAFWCNPISGHNTLYWYLQNLGQGPELLIRYENEEAVDDSQLPKDRFSAERLKGVDSTLKIQPAELGDSAVYLCASSLDTFGEQFFGPGTRLTVL.

The rearrangement uses TRBV23-1 and TRBJ2-3; 9 bases match TRBD2. TRBV23-1 is an open reading frame whose function is uncertain. This CDR3 has 22 residues. V lost 4 bases, J lost 0 bases, and 23 bases stayed unmatched. The CDR3 coding sequence is TGCGCCAGCAGTCGCCGAGAGGGACCGGGACTAGCCTTCGAACCTAGCACAGATACGCAGTATTTT. Translating it yields CASSRREGPGLAFEPSTDTQYF.

Ten or more counts support this clonotype. The chain links TRBV27 to TRBJ2-1; D remains ambiguous. The germline V gene encodes CDR1 MNHEY and CDR2 SMNVEV (reference sequence). The V gene lost 6 bases and the J gene lost 0 bases, with 15 bases spanning the gap. The CDR3 runs 16 residues. The CDR3 coding sequence is TGTGCCAGCAGGGAAATCGGACGTAGCTCCTACAATGAGCAGTTCTTC. The encoded protein is CASREIGRSSYNEQFF.

The V gene is TRBV5-1, the J gene TRBJ1-5; a possible D gene is TRBD1 (5 bases). Trimming pared 0 bases from V and 2 bases from J, leaving 15 bases between. The CDR3 has 17 residues. The germline V gene encodes CDR1 SGHRS and CDR2 YFSETQ. The DNA for the CDR3 is TGCGCCAGCAGCTTGGTTATCGGTGGGGGAGGCAATCAGCCCCAGCATTTT. Translation gives CASSLVIGGGGNQPQHF. Full variable domain (remainder filled in from reference TRBV5-1 and TRBJ1-5): KAGVTQTPRYLIKTRGQQVTLSCSPISGHRSVSWYQQTPGQGLQFLFEYFSETQRNKGNFPGRFSGRQFSNSRSEMNVSTLELGDSALYLCASSLVIGGGGNQPQHFGDGTRLSIL.

This clonotype has only a few counts. The chain uses TRBV5-5 and TRBJ2-7; no clear D gene. V dropped 3 bases and J dropped 2 bases, with 21 bases sitting between them. Looked up from germline, CDR1 is SGHKS and CDR2 is YYEKEE (reference sequence). This CDR3 contains 17 residues. CDR3 nucleotides: TGTGCCAGCAGCTCCGCGCCTACGGTTTCAATCCCCTACGAGCAGTACTTC. It translates to CASSSAPTVSIPYEQYF.

The CDR3 region is CASSLVLASNTDTQYF. The CDR3 bases are TGCGCCAGCAGCTTGGTGTTAGCGAGTAACACAGATACGCAGTATTTT. The chain couples TRBV5-1 to TRBJ2-3, with D maybe TRBD2 (5 bases). Germline CDR1 SGHRS, CDR2 YFSETQ. The CDR3 is 16 amino acids. V dropped 0 bases and J dropped 2 bases, with 13 bases sitting between them.

In this sample, this clonotype turned up a few times. The chain has TRBV20-1 and TRBJ1-5; 10 bases agree with TRBD1. V shed 6 bases, J shed 6 bases, and the junction held 8 bases outside the gene matches. CDR1 and CDR2 from the germline V gene are DFQATT and SNEGSKA (reference sequence). This CDR3 comprises 14 residues. The CDR3 loop reads CSAWAGQGSQPQHF. In DNA, the CDR3 is TGCAGTGCATGGGCGGGACAGGGGTCTCAGCCCCAGCATTTT.

This clonotype was observed a handful of times. This chain links TRBV3-1 with TRBJ2-1, with D tentatively TRBD2 (5 bases). The CDR3 contains 15 residues. From germline, CDR1 is LGHDT and CDR2 YNNKEL (reference sequence). Trimming removed 2 bases at V and 6 bases at J, with 14 bases between. The CDR3 loop reads CASSQLDGIVNEQFF. The CDR3 DNA reads TGTGCCAGCAGCCAATTGGACGGGATAGTCAATGAGCAGTTCTTC.